This section outlines one T cell receptor beta chain sequence together with its context. The target antigen is unknown. Germline V lookup: CDR1 LNHDA, CDR2 SQIVND (reference sequence). The CDR3 sequence is 14 residues long. V was pared by 5 bases and J by 10 bases, with 18 bases between. These data are taken from a study of T cell responses to AZD1222 COVID-19 vaccine. Findings of the study overall: Targets within unmutated variant regions were reportedly found for nearly half of spike-specific TCRs.

Data came from immunoSEQ multiplex PCR; TCRdb stores just in-frame clones and leaves some out. The repertoire consists of roughly 140,000 clones, with roughly 92% occurring once and the leading ten covering about a tenth. The chain has TRBV19 and TRBJ1-5; tentative D call: TRBD1 (5 bases). The receptor's source is an adult who received the AZD1222 COVID-19 vaccine. This sample comprised peripheral blood, obtained 28 days after the second AZD1222 dose. CDR3 coding DNA: TGTGCCAGTAGTCATTCCAGGGAGCCTGAACCCCAGCATTTT. This codes for CASSHSREPEPQHF.